The rows below give T cell receptor beta chains drawn from one sample of a study of T cells in localized non-small cell lung cancer. Assay: immunoSEQ multiplex PCR; the TCRdb copy retains only in-frame clones and omits some. The sample gives about 51,000 clones, 81% of which show up once; 15% to 20% is in the top ten. Sequencing used peripheral blood mononuclear cells, obtained before any cancer treatment. The receptors shown here come from a man aged 40 to 75 with stage III lung adenocarcinoma. Each CDR3 is given with its conserved first and last residue. The D gene is left open where the match is weak. Only some rows state a clone size, as once, few, many or a class for expanded clones.

>-|TRBJ1-3|TRBV6-1|-
TGTGCCAGCAGTTCCCTCGACAGAAACACCATATATTTT
CASSSLDRNTIYF
>-|TRBJ2-7|TRBV4-2|-
TGTGCCAGCAGCCAAGAGGGTCAGGGCCCGGGGGAGCAGTACTTC
CASSQEGQGPGEQYF
>once|TRBJ2-6|TRBV7-6|-
TGTGCCAGCAGCCCCGGGGTTCCCTCTGGGGCCAACGTCCTGACTTTC
CASSPGVPSGANVLTF
>-|TRBJ2-2|TRBV9|-
TGTGCCAGCAGCTTCACCGGGGAGCTGTTTTTT
CASSFTGELFF
>-|TRBJ2-1|TRBV6-5|TRBD2
TGTGCCAGCAGTTACTACGCGGGGGGCGGAGGGAGTGAGCAGTTCTTC
CASSYYAGGGGSEQFF
>-|TRBJ2-7|TRBV19|TRBD2
TGTGCCAGTTCCTCCGGACTAGCGTACGAGCAGTACTTC
CASSSGLAYEQYF
>-|TRBJ2-3|TRBV6-6|TRBD1
TGTGCCCACGGGGCAGGGGGAGATACGCAGTATTTT
CAHGAGGDTQYF
>once|TRBJ2-7|TRBV5-1|-
TGCGCCAGCAGCTTGGGCCTCCCCAGGGACGAGCAGTACTTC
CASSLGLPRDEQYF
>-|TRBJ1-2|TRBV5-1|-
TGCGCCAGCAGCTTTGATGGGCCGACTAACTATGGCTACACCTTC
CASSFDGPTNYGYTF
>once|TRBJ2-1|TRBV5-1|-
TGCGCCAGCAGCTCTTCCCCCGCCTACAATGAGCAGTTCTTC
CASSSSPAYNEQFF
>few|TRBJ1-5|TRBV2|-
TGTGCCAGCAGTATCCGGGACTTGCCCCAGCATTTT
CASSIRDLPQHF